The present TCR beta chain was sequenced within a study of blood T cell repertoires in COVID-19. Study at large: Acute and convalescent COVID-19 samples came from the United States, Italy and Spain. In each case, the material was cDNA or gDNA derived from T cells, B-cell-depleted T cells, or PBMCs.

In the authors' workflow: Estimation of nucleated cell counts relied on the amplification of reference gene primers. Using immunoSEQ multiplex PCR, the repertoire was profiled, and TCRdb retains in-frame clones only, with some absent. The DNA was the basis for D and trimming; V, J and clone size are from that table. Of roughly 260,000 clones in the sample, 75% to 95% were seen once. Trimming took 4 bases from V and 3 from J; bases not matched to a gene: 8. This CDR3 comprises 15 residues. Germline V gene sequence: CDR1 MNHEY, CDR2 SMNVEV (reference sequence). One Seattle source followed patients from active infection through their disease course.

The J gene is TRBJ2-7, the V gene TRBV27; 8 bases map to TRBD1. Sequenced: peripheral blood. The sequence derives from a person under 35 with COVID-19, enrolled during active disease. CDR3: CASSSGTGGRYEQYF. The CDR3 DNA follows: TGTGCCAGCAGTTCGGGAACAGGGGGGCGCTACGAGCAGTACTTC.